A single sample is the source of the 29 T cell receptor beta chains below, sequenced in a study of blood T cell repertoires in COVID-19. Libraries were prepared by immunoSEQ multiplex PCR; TCRdb keeps only in-frame clonotypes and omits some of them. Of fewer than 120,000 clones listed, more than 65% are singletons. Sequencing was carried out using peripheral blood. The source is a woman of 80 years or more with acute or convalescent COVID-19.

The V call is TRBV5-4, the J call TRBJ2-1, with 7 nucleotides matching TRBD2. There are 14 residues in the CDR3. The germline V gene encodes CDR1 SGHNT and CDR2 YYREEE (reference sequence). J gave up 3 bases and V 6 bases, and 6 bases lay outside the gene matches. The CDR3 DNA follows: TGTGCCAGCACCCGGCGGGAGCGCTACAATGAGCAGTTCTTC. It yields the protein CASTRRERYNEQFF.

This clone has only a few counts. The chain has TRBV6-1 and TRBJ2-7; 9 bases are a match to TRBD1. The CDR3 consists of 14 residues. Germline V gene sequence: CDR1 MNHNS, CDR2 SASEGT. V gave up 5 bases and J gave up 3 bases; unmatched junction bases: 5. Written as DNA, the CDR3 is TGTGCCAGCAGTTCCGCGGGACAGGGCTACGAGCAGTACTTC. Translating gives CASSSAGQGYEQYF.

The CDR3 DNA sequence: TGTGCCAGCAGCCTCTCCTACGAGCAGTACTTC. Amino acids: CASSLSYEQYF. The chain has TRBV21-1 and TRBJ2-7; the D call TRBD2 from the table was never checked on the DNA. TRBV21-1 is a pseudogene segment. This CDR3 has 11 amino acids.

This clone has a single count. The V call is TRBV10-3, the J call TRBJ1-2, with 7 bases matching TRBD1. CDR3 size: 12 residues. Trimming removed 7 bases from V and 6 bases from J; junction bases left unmatched: 5. From germline, CDR1 is ENHRY and CDR2 SYGVKD. The CDR3 loop is CAITKGADGYTF. Here the CDR3 DNA reads TGTGCCATCACAAAGGGGGCAGATGGCTACACCTTC.

This sequence joins TRBV10-1 and TRBJ2-1; D is perhaps TRBD2 (6 bases). The V end was cut by 0 bases, the J end by 2 bases, with 8 bases between. Looked up from germline, CDR1 is WNHNN and CDR2 is SYGVQD (reference sequence). The CDR3 sequence is 15 residues long. The CDR3 reads CASSESGGPYNEQFF. CDR3 DNA sequence: TGCGCCAGCAGTGAGTCAGGAGGGCCCTACAATGAGCAGTTCTTC.

CDR3 residues: CASSLKRAYEQYF. The CDR3 bases are TGTGCCAGCAGCTTAAAACGGGCCTACGAGCAGTACTTC. The rearrangement joins TRBV7-2 to TRBJ2-7; D call uncertain. Germline V gene data show CDR1 as SGHTA and CDR2 as FQGNSA. V gave up 2 bases and J gave up 2 bases, with 7 bases separating them. The CDR3 sequence is 13 residues long.

The V gene is TRBV5-1, the J gene TRBJ2-7, with TRBD2 identical over 9 bases. Losses at the gene ends were 0 bases for V and 2 bases for J; bases not matched to a gene: 3. Germline CDR1 SGHRS, CDR2 YFSETQ. This CDR3 has 15 residues. CDR3 loop: CASSLGRLAAYEQYF. Written as DNA, the CDR3 is TGCGCCAGCAGCTTGGGGAGACTAGCGGCCTACGAGCAGTACTTC.

The sample holds a few counts of this clone. The chain is built from TRBV7-9 and TRBJ2-3; a weak D match, TRBD2 (7 bases). In germline, CDR1 is SEHNR, CDR2 FQNEAQ (reference sequence). This CDR3 region has 16 residues. The germline V and J ends were trimmed by 6 bases and 6 bases, with 22 bases remaining between them. CDR3 coding DNA: TGTGCCAGCAGGCTCAGTTCGGGGGGCGATTTCGATACGCAGTATTTT. This gives the protein CASRLSSGGDFDTQYF.

The V call is TRBV9, the J call TRBJ1-1; unclear D gene. The CDR3 totals 14 residues. Looked up from germline, CDR1 is SGDLS and CDR2 is YYNGEE. Trimming removed 0 bases from V and 5 bases from J, with 11 bases in between. This chain's CDR3 is CASSVDGALTEAFF. CDR3 sequence (DNA): TGTGCCAGCAGCGTAGACGGAGCCCTGACTGAAGCTTTCTTT. The full variable domain, with the rest looked up from reference TRBV9 and TRBJ1-1, is DSGVTQTPKHLITATGQRVTLRCSPRSGDLSVYWYQQSLDQGLQFLIQYYNGEERAKGNILERFSAQQFPDLHSELNLSSLELGDSALYFCASSVDGALTEAFFGQGTRLTVV.

A single count supports this clone. V usage is TRBV7-2 and J usage is TRBJ2-2; possible D gene TRBD1, 6 bases. Trimming took off 5 bases at V and 4 bases at J, with 17 bases between the two ends. The CDR3 has 16 residues. Germline values: CDR1 SGHTA, CDR2 FQGNSA. This CDR3 reads CASSPVLRGGTGELFF. DNA for the CDR3: TGTGCCAGCAGCCCGGTCCTCAGGGGCGGCACCGGGGAGCTGTTTTTT.

V usage is TRBV6-5 and J usage is TRBJ1-1; TRBD1 agrees at 8 bases. The CDR3 is 15 amino acids. Trimming removed 4 bases from V and 4 bases from J; junction bases left unmatched: 8. Germline V gene data show CDR1 as MNHEY and CDR2 as SVGAGI. As DNA, the CDR3 is TGTGCCAGCAGTTTAATGGGACAGGAGGGCACTGAAGCTTTCTTT. Amino acids: CASSLMGQEGTEAFF.

The chain is built from TRBV11-2 and TRBJ2-5; the D is unclear. V was shortened by 5 bases and J by 5 bases, with 18 bases between the two germline ends. Looked up from germline, CDR1 is SGHAT and CDR2 is FQNNGV. The CDR3 spans 15 residues. CDR3 coding DNA: TGTGCCAGCAGCGAAAGCCCAGTTCCGAGGGAGACCCAGTACTTC. It codes for CASSESPVPRETQYF.

The CDR3 sequence: CASSLGLAGTDTQYF. The CDR3 DNA is TGTGCCAGCAGCCTGGGACTAGCGGGGACAGATACGCAGTATTTT. The chain employs TRBV6-5 and TRBJ2-3; 13 positions match TRBD2. V gave up 6 bases and J gave up 3 bases; unmatched junction bases: 3. Germline-derived CDR1 and CDR2 are MNHEY and SVGAGI. The CDR3 consists of 15 residues.

This sequence joins TRBV20-1 and TRBJ2-4, with D perhaps TRBD2 (6 bases). Per germline, CDR1 DFQATT and CDR2 SNEGSKA (reference sequence). The CDR3 has 16 residues. Trimming pared 3 bases from V and 9 bases from J, leaving 24 bases between. CDR3 amino acids: CSASSLPHGGTGIQYF. DNA of the CDR3: TGCAGTGCTAGTAGCCTCCCCCATGGGGGGACGGGCATTCAGTACTTC.

This clone was counted a few times. The DNA of the CDR3 is TGTGCCAGCAGCTCGACCCGGGACTCCAATGAGCAGTTCTTC. Its protein product is CASSSTRDSNEQFF. The chain links TRBV7-3 to TRBJ2-1, with a possible D match to TRBD2 (6 bases). In germline, CDR1 is SGHTA, CDR2 FQGTGA. Trimming shortened V by 4 bases and J by 6 bases, and 13 bases separated the two germline ends. The CDR3 runs to 14 residues.

The chain couples TRBV19 to TRBJ2-1; 9 nucleotides agree with TRBD2. Trimming cost V 5 bases and J 2 bases; bases outside gene matches: 4. This CDR3 spans 15 amino acids. Germline values: CDR1 LNHDA, CDR2 SQIVND (reference sequence). The CDR3 region has the DNA TGTGCCAGTAGTCCCTTAGCGGGGGCCTACAATGAGCAGTTCTTC. It codes for CASSPLAGAYNEQFF.

The chain links TRBV19 to TRBJ1-1; unclear D gene. CDR3 length: 13 amino acids. Germline V gene sequence: CDR1 LNHDA, CDR2 SQIVND (reference sequence). Between the trimmed V and J ends, which lost 4 bases and 1 base, there was a span of 7 bases. CDR3 residues: CASSSTPNTEAFF. DNA for the CDR3: TGTGCCAGTAGTAGTACACCGAACACTGAAGCTTTCTTT.

This chain connects TRBV4-3 to TRBJ2-1, with 7 bases aligning to TRBD2. The germline gives CDR1 LGHNA, CDR2 YSLEER. The CDR3 is 17 amino acids. V was clipped by 0 bases and J by 3 bases; unmatched bases: 8. DNA of the CDR3: TGCGCCAGCAGCCAAGAACGAACGGGAGGATACTACAATGAGCAGTTCTTC. Translation gives CASSQERTGGYYNEQFF.

The rearrangement links TRBV5-1 to TRBJ2-3; 10 bases fit TRBD2. V shed 2 bases, J shed 5 bases, and the junction held 5 bases outside the gene matches. The CDR3 runs 15 residues. Germline values: CDR1 SGHRS, CDR2 YFSETQ. The CDR3 nucleotides are TGCGCCAGCAGCTTCGGACTAGCGGAAAGAGATACGCAGTATTTT. Protein sequence: CASSFGLAERDTQYF.

The chain recombines TRBV2 with TRBJ2-1; the match to TRBD2 covers 12 bases. Trimming cost V 6 bases and J 0 bases; bases outside gene matches: 9. Germline assignment: CDR1 SNHLY and CDR2 FYNNEI. CDR3 length equals 18 residues. CDR3 in amino acids: CASSRGLAGGPSYNEQFF. In DNA form, the CDR3 reads TGTGCCAGCAGCCGGGGCCTAGCGGGAGGGCCCTCCTACAATGAGCAGTTCTTC.

The chain links TRBV28 to TRBJ2-1, with D perhaps TRBD2 (5 bases). The germline CDR1 and CDR2 sequences are MDHEN and SYDVKM. This CDR3 comprises 15 residues. Trimming took off 6 bases at V and 3 bases at J, with 15 bases between the two ends. The CDR3 is CASSKRPGNYNEQFF. The CDR3, as DNA: TGTGCCAGCAGCAAAAGGCCGGGGAACTACAATGAGCAGTTCTTC. Looking up the rest from reference TRBV28 and TRBJ2-1 gives the full variable domain: DVKVTQSSRYLVKRTGEKVFLECVQDMDHENMFWYRQDPGLGLRLIYFSYDVKMKEKGDIPEGYSVSREKKERFSLILESASTNQTSMYLCASSKRPGNYNEQFFGPGTRLTVL.

This chain uses TRBV3-1 (or the pseudogene TRBV3-2) with TRBJ1-1; D perhaps matches TRBD1 (5 bases). V was trimmed by 1 base and J by 5 bases, leaving 11 bases between them. This CDR3 region has 14 residues. The germline gives CDR1 LGHDT, CDR2 YNNKEL (reference sequence). The CDR3 region is CASSQGQGGTEAFF. CDR3 coding DNA: TGTGCCAGCAGCCAAGGGCAGGGAGGAACTGAAGCTTTCTTT.

The chain has TRBV7-9 and TRBJ1-5, with 7 bases aligning to TRBD1. This CDR3 region has 14 residues. Germline loops: CDR1 SEHNR, CDR2 FQNEAQ (reference sequence). After removal of 5 bases from V and 5 bases from J, the junction contained 6 bases not matched to a gene. The DNA of the CDR3 is TGTGCCAGCAGCGTTACAGGGGACGATCAGCCCCAGCATTTT. This translates into CASSVTGDDQPQHF. Complete variable domain (other parts from reference TRBV7-9 and TRBJ1-5): DTGVSQNPRHKITKRGQNVTFRCDPISEHNRLYWYRQTLGQGPEFLTYFQNEAQLEKSRLLSDRFSAERPKGSFSTLEIQRTEQGDSAMYLCASSVTGDDQPQHFGDGTRLSIL.

This chain's CDR3 is CASTVGGDTQYF. The CDR3, as DNA: TGTGCCAGCACCGTCGGCGGTGATACGCAGTATTTT. The chain joins TRBV2 to TRBJ2-3; D remains ambiguous. Germline CDR1 reads SNHLY; CDR2 reads FYNNEI. The CDR3 length is 12 residues. Trimming cost V 7 bases and J 6 bases, with 11 bases left between them.

With regard to this clone: The junction does not match germline at one end; this may be a read error. The chain carries TRBV7-8 and TRBJ2-3, with 10 bases fitting TRBD2. This CDR3 region has 15 residues. Germline V gives CDR1 SGHVS, CDR2 FQNEAQ. As DNA, the CDR3 is TGTGCCAGCAGCCTAGCGGGGGCCCACACAGATACGCAGTATTTT. Amino acids: CASSLAGAHTDTQYF.

The gene calls are TRBV9 and TRBJ1-6; tentative D call: TRBD1 (6 bases). The length of the CDR3 is 16 residues. Trimming removed 3 bases at V and 0 bases at J, with 10 bases between. Germline V gene sequence: CDR1 SGDLS, CDR2 YYNGEE. CDR3 in DNA: TGTGCCAGCAGCGGGGACACCCGCTCCTATAATTCACCCCTCCACTTT. It is translated as CASSGDTRSYNSPLHF.

The chain combines TRBV5-1 with TRBJ1-5; D possibly corresponds to TRBD1 (5 bases). The CDR3 sequence is 13 residues long. Trimming took 2 bases from V and 6 from J, leaving 9 bases between them. Germline values: CDR1 SGHRS, CDR2 YFSETQ. The CDR3 is CASSFDRFQPQHF. The CDR3 DNA sequence: TGCGCCAGCAGCTTCGACAGATTTCAGCCCCAGCATTTT.

The chain couples TRBV14 to TRBJ1-1; TRBD1 might be the D (6 bases). This CDR3 has 15 residues. Germline V gene lookup returns CDR1 SGHDN and CDR2 FVKESK. The germline V and J ends were trimmed by 0 bases and 4 bases, with 12 bases remaining between them. This CDR3 reads CASSQDLGAGTEAFF. As DNA, the CDR3 is TGTGCCAGCAGCCAAGATTTGGGGGCTGGCACTGAAGCTTTCTTT.

The CDR3 coding sequence is TGTGCCAGCAGGTCCAGGGGTATCAATTACGAGCAGTACTTC. The encoded protein is CASRSRGINYEQYF. This chain connects TRBV6-5 to TRBJ2-7; possibly TRBD1 for D (6 bases). Germline CDR1 and CDR2: MNHEY and SVGAGI. CDR3 size: 14 residues. Between the trimmed V and J ends, which lost 6 bases and 4 bases, there was a span of 16 bases.